The source of this T cell receptor beta chain is a study of siplizumab effects on memory and regulatory T cells. The study's findings and limits: Siplizumab cultures yielded proliferating Tregs whose suppressive function was not confirmed. Contribution to the alloresponse seemed major for naive T cells, which also seemed more diverse than memory cells. Alloreactive sequences whose origin lay in unstimulated CD4+ memory cells were significantly reduced by siplizumab.

Germline CDR1 is SGHRS and CDR2 is YFSETQ. The CDR3 has 15 residues. With 0 bases removed from V and 6 bases from J, the gap between germline ends came to 14 bases. Remarks on this clone: Its matching antigen is unknown.

TCRdb's copy holds only in-frame clones and misses some; the assay was immunoSEQ multiplex PCR. This sample has approximately 90,000 clones, with 94% found just once. Source material: non-Treg CD4+ T cells sorted from blood. This clonotype originated in a human donor in good health. The V and J genes are TRBV5-1 and TRBJ2-3; D may be TRBD1 or TRBD2 (5 bases each). The CDR3 protein is CASSLEGRQPDTQYF. The CDR3 nucleotides read TGCGCCAGCAGCTTGGAGGGACGCCAACCGGATACGCAGTATTTT.